These T cell receptor beta chains were read from a single sample in a study of vaccination effects on CD4 cells after COVID-19. These receptors lack a known antigen. Profiling relied on immunoSEQ multiplex PCR, and the TCRdb table lists in-frame clones only, not all of them. Altogether 20,000 to 30,000 clones are present, 69% being singletons, with the ten largest covering more than 15%. Source: CD4+ T cells from PBMCs cultured with SARS-CoV-2 spike peptides, taken before COVID-19 vaccination. These receptor sequences come from a human donor who had a prior SARS-CoV-2 infection. Each CDR3 is given with its conserved first and last residue. The D gene is left open where the match is weak. The listing skips clone size in some rows; elsewhere it reads once, few, many or a size class.

abundance	v_gene	j_gene	d_gene	CDR3aa	CDR3nt
-	TRBV2	TRBJ2-5	-	CASKGEETQYF	TGTGCCAGTAAGGGGGAAGAGACCCAGTACTTC
-	TRBV30	TRBJ1-3	-	CAWTVGPSGNTIYF	TGTGCCTGGACTGTGGGCCCCTCTGGAAACACCATATATTTT
-	TRBV18	TRBJ1-1	TRBD1	CASSGDREYTEAFF	TGTGCCAGCTCAGGGGACAGGGAGTACACTGAAGCTTTCTTT
-	TRBV11-2	TRBJ2-3	TRBD2	CASSLQVLSGGIGDTQYF	TGTGCCAGCAGCTTACAAGTTCTATCGGGAGGGATTGGAGATACGCAGTATTTT
-	TRBV27	TRBJ1-1	-	CASSLRGAGASPAIMNTEAFF	TGTGCCAGCAGTTTACGGGGAGCTGGGGCGTCCCCCGCTATTATGAACACTGAAGCTTTCTTT
few	TRBV19	TRBJ2-3	-	CASSGILSDTQYF	TGTGCCTCATCTGGGATTTTGTCAGATACGCAGTATTTT
-	TRBV6-5	TRBJ1-3	-	CASRGSGNTIYF	TGTGCCAGCAGAGGATCCGGAAACACCATATATTTT
-	TRBV18	TRBJ1-1	TRBD1	CASSSDQGQISEAFF	TGTGCCAGCTCATCAGACCAGGGACAGATCAGTGAAGCTTTCTTT
-	TRBV5-4	TRBJ2-2	-	CASSSPGWGTSNTGELFF	TGTGCCAGCAGCTCCCCTGGGTGGGGGACCTCGAACACCGGGGAGCTGTTTTTT
few	TRBV6-5	TRBJ1-2	TRBD1	CASSYLGQGKSGGYTF	TGTGCCAGCAGTTACTTGGGACAGGGGAAATCGGGAGGCTACACCTTC
-	TRBV19	TRBJ2-5	TRBD2	CASSQGLAGVGQETQYF	TGTGCCAGTAGTCAGGGACTAGCGGGAGTTGGGCAAGAGACCCAGTACTTC
-	TRBV4-2	TRBJ2-7	TRBD2	CASSQDRTSAMKSRARYEQYF	TGTGCCAGCAGCCAAGATCGAACTAGCGCAATGAAATCTAGGGCGCGCTACGAGCAGTACTTC
-	TRBV11-1	TRBJ1-6	TRBD1	CASSPRTGRGSPLHF	TGTGCCAGCAGCCCACGGACAGGGCGAGGTTCACCCCTCCACTTT
-	TRBV19	TRBJ2-5	TRBD1	CASTSGQGVKTQYF	TGTGCCAGTACGAGTGGACAGGGTGTGAAGACCCAGTACTTC
-	TRBV6-5	TRBJ1-4	-	CATSPRPMTNEKLFF	TGTGCCACTTCCCCCCGGCCGATGACTAATGAAAAACTGTTTTTT
-	TRBV11-3	TRBJ2-3	-	CASSLGRAYGTDTQYF	TGTGCCAGCAGCTTAGGCAGGGCCTACGGCACAGATACGCAGTATTTT
once	TRBV2	TRBJ2-3	TRBD1	CASNRQGFPDTQYF	TGTGCCAGCAATCGACAGGGTTTCCCAGATACGCAGTATTTT
-	TRBV5-1	TRBJ1-2	-	CASSLVAGNYGYTF	TGCGCCAGCAGCTTGGTTGCAGGGAACTATGGCTACACCTTC
-	TRBV18	TRBJ2-2	TRBD1	CASSRPGQGLSGELFF	TGTGCCAGCTCACGGCCGGGACAGGGGCTTTCCGGGGAGCTGTTTTTT
-	TRBV27	TRBJ1-4	-	CASSPRTGLNEKLFF	TGTGCCAGCAGTCCGAGGACGGGGCTTAATGAAAAACTGTTTTTT
-	TRBV5-1	TRBJ2-2	TRBD2	CASRGSGSVSRDTGELFF	TGCGCCAGCAGAGGTAGCGGGAGTGTCAGTAGAGACACCGGGGAGCTGTTTTTT
-	TRBV27	TRBJ1-1	-	CASSYQSGGTEAFF	TGTGCCAGCAGTTATCAGTCCGGGGGAACTGAAGCTTTCTTT
-	TRBV7-3	TRBJ2-5	-	CASSLSVLAETQYF	TGTGCCAGCAGCTTATCGGTCTTGGCGGAGACCCAGTACTTC
-	TRBV5-6	TRBJ1-4	TRBD1	CASRGFDRGDEKLFF	TGTGCCAGCAGGGGATTCGACAGGGGAGATGAAAAACTGTTTTTT
-	TRBV3-1/TRBV3-2	TRBJ1-1	TRBD1	CASSQSGTALGNTEAFF	TGTGCCAGCAGCCAGTCCGGGACAGCGTTGGGGAACACTGAAGCTTTCTTT
-	TRBV7-2	TRBJ2-1	TRBD1	CASSRGQGPNEQFF	TGTGCCAGCAGCCGTGGACAGGGGCCCAATGAGCAGTTCTTC
few	TRBV7-3	TRBJ1-2	TRBD1	CASSLTGGPYGYTF	TGTGCCAGCAGCCTGACAGGGGGCCCCTATGGCTACACCTTC
-	TRBV5-4	TRBJ2-5	-	CASSYRVGETQYF	TGTGCCAGCAGTTATAGGGTAGGAGAGACCCAGTACTTC
few	TRBV2	TRBJ1-5	-	CASSEALNNQPQHF	TGTGCCAGCAGTGAAGCCCTAAATAATCAGCCCCAGCATTTT
-	TRBV6-5	TRBJ1-5	-	CASSHLPAINQPQHF	TGTGCCAGCAGTCACCTACCAGCGATCAATCAGCCCCAGCATTTT
once	TRBV20-1	TRBJ1-1	-	CSASMGATEAFF	TGCAGTGCTAGTATGGGGGCCACTGAAGCTTTCTTT
-	TRBV12-3/TRBV12-4	TRBJ2-3	-	CASRTLADTQYF	TGTGCCAGCAGGACACTGGCAGATACGCAGTATTTT
-	TRBV19	TRBJ2-5	-	CASSISLAGETQYF	TGTGCCAGTAGTATATCCCTGGCCGGGGAGACCCAGTACTTC
-	TRBV5-1	TRBJ2-3	TRBD2	CASSLVLAGSGDTQYF	TGCGCCAGCAGCTTGGTGTTAGCGGGGTCGGGAGATACGCAGTATTTT
-	TRBV27	TRBJ2-7	-	CASSSTTDPYEQYF	TGTGCCAGCAGTTCCACGACGGACCCCTACGAGCAGTACTTC
-	TRBV2	TRBJ2-7	-	CASRVADGWNEQYF	TGTGCCAGCAGAGTAGCGGACGGGTGGAACGAGCAGTACTTC
-	TRBV7-8	TRBJ2-1	-	CASTPLRTNEQFF	TGTGCCAGCACCCCCCTGAGGACCAATGAGCAGTTCTTC
-	TRBV2	TRBJ2-3	-	CASSEAQFPDTQYF	TGTGCCAGCAGTGAAGCCCAATTTCCAGATACGCAGTATTTT
-	TRBV11-2	TRBJ1-2	-	CASSLTTTNYGYTF	TGTGCCAGCAGCTTGACGACAACTAACTATGGCTACACCTTC
-	TRBV12-5	TRBJ1-5	-	CASGRGGTLNQPQHF	TGTGCTAGTGGCCGTGGCGGGACGCTGAATCAGCCCCAGCATTTT
-	TRBV12-3/TRBV12-4	TRBJ2-7	-	CASGRRSSYEQYF	TGTGCCAGCGGAAGGCGGAGCTCCTACGAGCAGTACTTC
few	TRBV6-5	TRBJ1-2	TRBD1	CASSYSSGGDYGYTF	TGTGCCAGCAGTTACTCGTCAGGGGGAGACTATGGCTACACCTTC
few	TRBV27	TRBJ1-6	-	CASSFGRADSPLHF	TGTGCCAGCAGTTTCGGACGGGCAGATTCACCCCTCCACTTT
-	TRBV9	TRBJ2-5	-	CASSVGISPRETQYF	TGTGCCAGCAGCGTAGGAATCTCTCCAAGGGAGACCCAGTACTTC
once	TRBV30	TRBJ2-3	-	CAWSVVLSTDTQYF	TGTGCCTGGAGTGTGGTACTTTCCACAGATACGCAGTATTTT
-	TRBV24-1	TRBJ2-3	-	CATSDVTATDTQYF	TGTGCCACCAGTGATGTGACAGCGACAGATACGCAGTATTTT
-	TRBV19	TRBJ2-1	-	CASRPGGEGDEQFF	TGTGCCAGTAGACCCGGTGGGGAGGGGGATGAGCAGTTCTTC
-	TRBV4-3	TRBJ1-4	TRBD1	CASSPGRGLAEKLFF	TGCGCCAGCAGCCCCGGCAGGGGGCTCGCTGAAAAACTGTTTTTT
-	TRBV9	TRBJ2-7	TRBD2	CASSRAGTPSGEQYF	TGTGCCAGCAGCAGAGCGGGGACTCCCTCGGGGGAGCAGTACTTC
-	TRBV28	TRBJ2-5	-	CASSLGGPGETQYF	TGTGCCAGCAGTTTAGGGGGCCCTGGGGAGACCCAGTACTTC
-	TRBV21-1	TRBJ2-7	-	CASRIRDRQAYEQYF	TGTGCCAGCAGAATCCGGGACAGGCAAGCCTACGAGCAGTACTTC
-	TRBV5-1	TRBJ1-3	TRBD1	CASSLGETGAGNTIYF	TGCGCCAGCAGCTTGGGAGAGACAGGGGCTGGAAACACCATATATTTT
-	TRBV29-1	TRBJ2-5	-	CSVGSAFSSGTQYF	TGCAGCGTTGGGTCGGCTTTTTCCTCAGGGACCCAGTACTTC
-	TRBV18	TRBJ1-2	TRBD1	CASSQAGTGNFGPDGYTF	TGTGCCAGCTCACAAGCCGGGACAGGGAATTTCGGCCCGGATGGCTACACCTTC